The 15 T cell receptor beta chains below all came from one sample that was sequenced in a study of STAT3 mutations in large granular lymphocyte leukemia. Study-wide points: At least one immunodominant TCR beta clonotype appeared in every T-cell large granular lymphocyte leukemia patient.

Assay used: immunoSEQ multiplex PCR; TCRdb lists only in-frame clones, some missing. The sample includes roughly 35,000 clones, nearly 90% of them seen just once. Their antigen targets remain unknown. Sequencing was carried out using PBMCs. Receptor source: a human donor with T large granular lymphocyte leukemia. Some clones in this sample may be carry-over from other donors' samples.

The chain couples TRBV5-1 to TRBJ2-3; 11 nucleotides agree with TRBD2. The length of the CDR3 is 16 residues. CDR1 and CDR2 (germline): SGHRS, YFSETQ. Trimming at V came to 5 bases and at J to 4 bases, leaving 9 bases not matched to a gene. CDR3 region: CASRSLAGGYADTQYF. The DNA for the CDR3 is TGCGCCAGCAGGTCCCTAGCGGGGGGCTACGCAGATACGCAGTATTTT.

There are a few counts of this clone. This chain links TRBV28 with TRBJ1-1, with 7 bases matching TRBD1. From germline, CDR1 is MDHEN and CDR2 SYDVKM. The CDR3 covers 13 residues. J gave up 2 bases and V 5 bases, and 2 bases lay outside the gene matches. The CDR3 region is CASSRQGNTEAFF. The CDR3 DNA reads as TGTGCCAGCAGTCGACAGGGAAACACTGAAGCTTTCTTT. The variable domain in full, with the rest retrieved from reference TRBV28 and TRBJ1-1, is DVKVTQSSRYLVKRTGEKVFLECVQDMDHENMFWYRQDPGLGLRLIYFSYDVKMKEKGDIPEGYSVSREKKERFSLILESASTNQTSMYLCASSRQGNTEAFFGQGTRLTVV.

This clone was found a few times. The CDR3 DNA sequence: TGTGCCAGCAGTTTACGCCGAGGAGAGCAGTTCTTC. Its translation: CASSLRRGEQFF. The chain couples TRBV28 to TRBJ2-1; D unresolved. The CDR3 is 12 residues long. V was trimmed by 2 bases and J by 10 bases, leaving 9 bases between them. Per germline, CDR1 MDHEN and CDR2 SYDVKM.

J is TRBJ1-1 and V is TRBV30; TRBD1 aligns across 10 bases. Germline V gene data show CDR1 as GTSNPN and CDR2 as SVGIG (reference sequence). This CDR3 is 15 amino acids long. The V gene end was trimmed by 0 bases and the J gene end by 6 bases; junction bases not matched to a gene: 7. The CDR3 region has the DNA TGTGCCTGGAGTGTCCGGACAGGGGGTGGGTCTGAAGCTTTCTTT. This encodes CAWSVRTGGGSEAFF.

This clone appeared once. CDR3 coding DNA: TGTGCCAGCAGGAGAGGGGAAAATGAGCAGTTCTTC. Its protein product is CASRRGENEQFF. The V gene is TRBV2, the J gene TRBJ2-1; D is perhaps TRBD1 or TRBD2 (5 bases each). The CDR3 spans 12 residues. The ends were cut back, 6 bases at V and 7 bases at J, with 10 bases in the middle. Germline V gene data show CDR1 as SNHLY and CDR2 as FYNNEI.

This chain links TRBV15 with TRBJ1-6; 9 bases map to TRBD1. The germline V gene has CDR1 LNHNV and CDR2 YYDKDF (reference sequence). The CDR3 runs to 14 residues. V was pared by 8 bases and J by 7 bases, with 6 bases of the junction left unmatched. The CDR3 protein is CATRDRVWNSPLHF. Written as DNA, the CDR3 is TGTGCCACCCGGGACAGGGTATGGAATTCACCCCTCCACTTT.

This clone was seen only once. J is TRBJ1-1 and V is TRBV18; TRBD1 agrees at 7 bases. Germline V lookup: CDR1 KGHSH, CDR2 LQKENI. The J segment lost 11 bases and the V segment lost 1 base, leaving 13 bases of the junction unmatched. The CDR3 covers 15 residues. The CDR3 sequence: CASSPQDRQPKRAFF. CDR3 nucleotides: TGTGCCAGCTCACCACAGGACAGGCAACCAAAAAGGGCTTTCTTT. The full variable domain, completed using reference TRBV18 and TRBJ1-1, is NAGVMQNPRHLVRRRGQEARLRCSPMKGHSHVYWYRQLPEEGLKFMVYLQKENIIDESGMPKERFSAEFPKEGPSILRIQQVVRGDSAAYFCASSPQDRQPKRAFFGQGTRLTVV.

This rearrangement joins TRBV19 to TRBJ2-3; a weak D match, TRBD1 (7 bases). Per the germline V gene, CDR1 is LNHDA and CDR2 is SQIVND (reference sequence). The ends were cut back, 6 bases at V and 4 bases at J, with 14 bases in the middle. The CDR3 extends over 14 amino acids. This chain's CDR3 is CASSYRGGADTQYF. The CDR3 bases are TGTGCCAGTAGCTACAGGGGCGGGGCAGATACGCAGTATTTT.

The chain uses TRBV9 and TRBJ1-4; D perhaps matches TRBD1 (5 bases). The CDR3 has 14 residues. Trimming took off 2 bases at V and 5 bases at J, with 10 bases between the two ends. Germline assignment: CDR1 SGDLS and CDR2 YYNGEE. Written as DNA, the CDR3 is TGTGCCAGCAGCGTCGGGGGAGGGAATGAAAAACTGTTTTTT. The encoded protein is CASSVGGGNEKLFF.

This chain connects TRBV14 to TRBJ2-7; D perhaps matches TRBD2 (6 bases). V lost 6 bases and J lost 0, with 12 bases in between. The CDR3 covers 14 residues. The germline V gene encodes CDR1 SGHDN and CDR2 FVKESK. In DNA, the CDR3 is TGTGCCAGCAGGCGTAGCGGAAACTCCTACGAGCAGTACTTC. Translating gives CASRRSGNSYEQYF.

This clone showed up just a few times. The CDR3 spells CASSEDRGSTF. In nucleotides, the CDR3 is TGTGCCAGCAGTGAAGACAGGGGGAGTACCTTC. The genes are TRBV2 and TRBJ1-2, with 8 bases fitting TRBD1. CDR1 and CDR2 (germline): SNHLY, FYNNEI. J gave up 14 bases and V 1 base, and 3 bases lay outside the gene matches. The CDR3 is 11 amino acids.

The chain uses TRBV29-1 and TRBJ1-4; TRBD1 matches at 10 bases. With 2 bases clipped from V and 8 bases from J, the junction kept 11 bases outside the gene matches. CDR3 length: 16 residues. Germline assignment: CDR1 SQVTM and CDR2 ANQGSEA. The CDR3 region has the DNA TGCAGCGTTGAAAATTCTGGGACAGGGGCGCGGGAAAAACTGTTTTTT. It yields the protein CSVENSGTGAREKLFF. The variable domain in full, with the rest retrieved from reference TRBV29-1 and TRBJ1-4, is SAVISQKPSRDICQRGTSLTIQCQVDSQVTMMFWYRQQPGQSLTLIATANQGSEATYESGFVIDKFPISRPNLTFSTLTVSNMSPEDSSIYLCSVENSGTGAREKLFFGSGTQLSVL.

The chain has TRBV4-3 and TRBJ2-3; TRBD2 might be the D (6 bases). The germline V gene encodes CDR1 LGHNA and CDR2 YSLEER. The CDR3 spans 14 residues. V was cut by 4 bases and J by 6 bases, with 14 bases left in between. The CDR3 region is CASSPRGTRDTQYF. Here the CDR3 DNA reads TGCGCCAGCAGCCCTCGGGGGACGAGGGATACGCAGTATTTT.

For the CDR3, the DNA is TGTGCCAGCAGCTTAGGACAGGGTTCAGATACGCAGTATTTT. Protein product: CASSLGQGSDTQYF. The V gene is TRBV7-6, the J gene TRBJ2-3, with 7 bases that match TRBD1. V dropped 1 base and J dropped 4; count of bases not matched to a gene: 2. Germline V gene lookup returns CDR1 SGHVS and CDR2 FNYEAQ. This CDR3 has 14 amino acids.

The chain employs TRBV11-2 and TRBJ1-2; 9 bases agree with TRBD1. This CDR3 has 14 amino acids. Germline V gene lookup returns CDR1 SGHAT and CDR2 FQNNGV. With 2 bases clipped from V and 7 bases from J, the junction kept 5 bases outside the gene matches. In nucleotides, the CDR3 is TGTGCCAGCAGCTTAAGTGGACAGGGGTTTGGCTACACCTTC. This sequence encodes CASSLSGQGFGYTF.